This TCR beta chain was recovered during a study of blood T cells in healthy people across ages. This clonotype was seen repeatedly, ten times or more. Sample donors were healthy Caucasian individuals that came from Russia, aged roughly 6 to 95. A second PCR, run for roughly 7 to 11 cycles, used a sample-barcoded 5' primer plus a J-beta primer mix. TCRdb itself ran the 5' RACE reads through MiXCR, one entry per CDR3 protein. This sample has about 800,000 distinct CDR3 sequences, with roughly 25% found just once. The CDR3 totals 17 residues. V was pared by 0 bases and J by 5 bases, with 11 bases of the junction left unmatched. Per germline, CDR1 LNHNV and CDR2 YYDKDF (reference sequence). This sample was also put to use in a study of T cells of mothers and their children.

The chain combines TRBV15 with TRBJ2-7; 9 bases match TRBD2. The sequence came from a boy between 10 and 17 years old in good health. Material: blood. The CDR3 DNA reads as TGTGCCACCAGCAGAGAGATCCCGGCTAGCGGGATCCACGAGCAGTACTTC. Its translation: CATSREIPASGIHEQYF.